The 2 T cell receptor beta chains reported below all come from one sample, sequenced in a study of blood T cell repertoires in COVID-19. TCRdb's table, derived via immunoSEQ multiplex PCR, lists solely in-frame clones and lacks some. The sample includes approximately 300,000 clones, about 90% of them seen just once. The specimen sequenced was peripheral blood. The source of these receptors is a woman aged 25 to 39 with COVID-19, enrolled during active disease.

The chain couples TRBV19 to TRBJ2-7; 8 bases agree with TRBD2. The germline V gene encodes CDR1 LNHDA and CDR2 SQIVND (reference sequence). The CDR3 runs to 16 residues. Germline trimming cut 5 bases from V and 4 bases from J; bases unmatched to any gene: 13. Here the CDR3 reads CASSPSAGVVGYEQYF. DNA of the CDR3: TGTGCCAGTAGTCCTTCAGCGGGAGTAGTGGGATACGAGCAGTACTTC. Complete variable domain (other parts from reference TRBV19 and TRBJ2-7): DGGITQSPKYLFRKEGQNVTLSCEQNLNHDAMYWYRQDPGQGLRLIYYSQIVNDFQKGDIAEGYSVSREKKESFPLTVTSAQKNPTAFYLCASSPSAGVVGYEQYFGPGTRLTVT.

This chain links TRBV5-4 with TRBJ1-3; D is unclear. Trimming removed 1 base from V and 4 bases from J, with 18 bases in between. The CDR3 runs 17 residues. Germline lookup yields CDR1 SGHNT and CDR2 YYREEE (reference sequence). The CDR3 reads CASSLYPGRDLGNTIYF. CDR3 bases: TGTGCCAGCAGCTTGTACCCGGGTCGAGACCTCGGAAACACCATATATTTT.